Listed below are T cell receptor beta chains from one sample, sequenced in a study of cytomegalovirus exposure and HLA in healthy donors. The assay was immunoSEQ multiplex PCR, and TCRdb's table has in-frame clones only and misses some. The sample lists some 170,000 clones; around 87% were seen once. The sample comprised PBMCs. These receptors were taken from a young woman in good health and CMV-seronegative. CDR3s include the opening cysteine and the closing phenylalanine or tryptophan. The size of a clone is reported for some rows only, either as once, few or many, or as a class for expanded clones.

V gene: TRBV7-9
J gene: TRBJ2-1
clone size: NA
CDR3 protein: CASSWWGRGDEQFF

V gene: TRBV18
J gene: TRBJ1-2
clone size: NA
CDR3 protein: CASSSGTDYGYTF

V gene: TRBV5-1
J gene: TRBJ2-7
clone size: NA
CDR3 protein: CASSPAGYRLAGTYEQYF

V gene: TRBV19
J gene: TRBJ2-2
clone size: NA
CDR3 protein: CASSNSQGAENTGELFF

V gene: TRBV4-3
J gene: TRBJ1-5
clone size: NA
CDR3 protein: CASSQDYAIPNQPQHF

V gene: TRBV18
J gene: TRBJ2-5
clone size: NA
CDR3 protein: CASSPAGAQETQYF

V gene: TRBV27
J gene: TRBJ1-5
clone size: NA
CDR3 protein: CASRLYSNQPQHF

V gene: TRBV4-1
J gene: TRBJ2-7
clone size: NA
CDR3 protein: CASSQGGGGVFSYEQYF

V gene: TRBV5-6
J gene: TRBJ2-7
clone size: NA
CDR3 protein: CASSLDRRIPTYEQYF

V gene: TRBV19
J gene: TRBJ1-2
clone size: few
CDR3 protein: CASSNWGQRLHGYTF

V gene: TRBV9
J gene: TRBJ2-2
clone size: NA
CDR3 protein: CASSPRGEGTGELFF

V gene: TRBV2
J gene: TRBJ1-3
clone size: NA
CDR3 protein: CASSQNGNTIYF

V gene: TRBV6-1
J gene: TRBJ1-6
clone size: NA
CDR3 protein: CASSEPRRQTHSPLHF

V gene: TRBV5-1
J gene: TRBJ2-2
clone size: NA
CDR3 protein: CASSSRAGRAGELFF

V gene: TRBV2
J gene: TRBJ2-7
clone size: many
CDR3 protein: CASNGQNYEQYF

V gene: TRBV6-1
J gene: TRBJ2-7
clone size: NA
CDR3 protein: CASSDERGTYEQYF

V gene: TRBV5-1
J gene: TRBJ2-3
clone size: NA
CDR3 protein: CASRNGGGEDTQYF

V gene: TRBV14
J gene: TRBJ1-1
clone size: once
CDR3 protein: CASSNQGTRNTEAFF

V gene: TRBV6-5
J gene: TRBJ1-1
clone size: NA
CDR3 protein: CASSRRMTAHEAFF

V gene: TRBV29-1
J gene: TRBJ1-5
clone size: NA
CDR3 protein: CSVTGTGGDQPQHF

V gene: TRBV27
J gene: TRBJ1-1
clone size: NA
CDR3 protein: CASRFGGNTEAFF

V gene: TRBV10-3
J gene: TRBJ1-2
clone size: few
CDR3 protein: CAIWSLLDGYTF

V gene: TRBV5-1
J gene: TRBJ2-1
clone size: NA
CDR3 protein: CASSLTGVNEQFF

V gene: TRBV4-3
J gene: TRBJ1-1
clone size: NA
CDR3 protein: CASSQDRGTEAFF

V gene: TRBV2
J gene: TRBJ2-3
clone size: NA
CDR3 protein: CASSDYRGSTDTQYF

V gene: TRBV7-9
J gene: TRBJ2-7
clone size: NA
CDR3 protein: CASSLDHRQDREPYEQYF

V gene: TRBV30
J gene: TRBJ2-7
clone size: NA
CDR3 protein: CAWRTSGAYEQYF

V gene: TRBV4-1
J gene: TRBJ1-2
clone size: NA
CDR3 protein: CASSQIPPNDYGYTF

V gene: TRBV29-1
J gene: TRBJ2-3
clone size: NA
CDR3 protein: CSVDAAHTDTQYF

V gene: TRBV19
J gene: TRBJ1-2
clone size: NA
CDR3 protein: CASRTDYGYTF

V gene: TRBV9
J gene: TRBJ1-4
clone size: few
CDR3 protein: CASSSGQSSDEKLFF

V gene: TRBV4-1
J gene: TRBJ2-2
clone size: NA
CDR3 protein: CASSQEDYTGELFF

V gene: TRBV25-1
J gene: TRBJ2-5
clone size: NA
CDR3 protein: CASSELAEQETQYF

V gene: TRBV2
J gene: TRBJ2-4
clone size: NA
CDR3 protein: CASRELAGGKNIQYF

V gene: TRBV4-1
J gene: TRBJ2-7
clone size: NA
CDR3 protein: CASSYGDSQYF

V gene: TRBV6-6
J gene: TRBJ2-3
clone size: NA
CDR3 protein: CASSQGTDTQYF

V gene: TRBV11-2
J gene: TRBJ1-1
clone size: NA
CDR3 protein: CASSLEGRNTEAFF

V gene: TRBV5-4
J gene: TRBJ1-1
clone size: once
CDR3 protein: CASSFGQGQNTEAFF

V gene: TRBV27
J gene: TRBJ1-5
clone size: NA
CDR3 protein: CASSLMSENQPQHF

V gene: TRBV6-5
J gene: TRBJ2-7
clone size: few
CDR3 protein: CASSYSFVRSDEQYF

V gene: TRBV2
J gene: TRBJ2-1
clone size: NA
CDR3 protein: CASLPGLAGSEQFF

V gene: TRBV6-5
J gene: TRBJ1-1
clone size: NA
CDR3 protein: CASSKLTGIYTEAFF

V gene: TRBV27
J gene: TRBJ2-7
clone size: NA
CDR3 protein: CASSLTQGWEQYF

V gene: TRBV19
J gene: TRBJ1-1
clone size: NA
CDR3 protein: CASSQDRGSEAFF

V gene: TRBV20-1
J gene: TRBJ2-3
clone size: NA
CDR3 protein: CSAVRETQYF

V gene: TRBV5-4
J gene: TRBJ1-2
clone size: NA
CDR3 protein: CASSLEQLNYGYTF

V gene: TRBV30
J gene: TRBJ2-7
clone size: few
CDR3 protein: CAWSEGASYEQYF

V gene: TRBV6-5
J gene: TRBJ2-7
clone size: NA
CDR3 protein: CASSYSAGTTPYEQYF

V gene: TRBV11-2
J gene: TRBJ1-2
clone size: NA
CDR3 protein: CASSLGQGENYGYTF

V gene: TRBV25-1
J gene: TRBJ2-7
clone size: few
CDR3 protein: CASSRGQYEQYF

V gene: TRBV10-3
J gene: TRBJ1-2
clone size: NA
CDR3 protein: CAIRRTGSGLRGGYTF

V gene: TRBV18
J gene: TRBJ2-1
clone size: NA
CDR3 protein: CASSPAVASLSNEQFF

V gene: TRBV18
J gene: TRBJ2-2
clone size: NA
CDR3 protein: CASSPFAGNTGELFF

V gene: TRBV6-6
J gene: TRBJ2-3
clone size: NA
CDR3 protein: CASSLQTSASTDTQYF

V gene: TRBV28
J gene: TRBJ2-7
clone size: NA
CDR3 protein: CASVTGSYEQYF

V gene: TRBV6-1
J gene: TRBJ2-7
clone size: NA
CDR3 protein: CASSEAGSSYEQYF

V gene: TRBV7-2
J gene: TRBJ2-7
clone size: few
CDR3 protein: CASTPGLAVYEQYF